This paragraph covers one T cell receptor (beta chain) sequence. The data stem from a study of Ad26.COV2.S vaccination and SARS-CoV-2 variants. On the study more broadly: The vaccine Ad26.COV2.S was put into the muscle once, or twice with 56 days between.

This CDR3 is built from 18 residues. Looked up from germline, CDR1 is SEHNR and CDR2 is FQNEAQ (reference sequence). Trimming cost V 4 bases and J 3 bases; bases outside gene matches: 12. Treatment noted: roughly 18 received Ad26.COV2.S at low or high dose, single or two shots; several received placebo; per-sample allocation not given. Collection of samples fell on day 63 after the first vaccine or placebo injection. TCRdb's table, derived via immunoSEQ multiplex PCR, lists solely in-frame clones and lacks some. Of about 400,000 clones listed, roughly four fifths were seen once; the top ten hold just under 7.5%.

The chain is built from TRBV7-9 and TRBJ2-3; 11 bases map to TRBD1. This clonotype was sampled from a person aged 18-60 years who received the Ad26.COV2.S COVID-19 vaccine or a placebo. The sequences come from peripheral blood, collected in a trial of Ad26.COV2.S vaccine versus placebo. The CDR3 coding sequence is TGTGCCAGCAGCTCAAACAGCATGGACAGGGGGCCTACAGATACGCAGTATTTT. Amino acid sequence: CASSSNSMDRGPTDTQYF.